The rows below give T cell receptor beta chains drawn from one sample of a study of PD-L1 blockade in urothelial cancer. Measured with immunoSEQ multiplex PCR; TCRdb has only the in-frame clones, and not every one. Of about 130,000 clones in the sample, roughly 88% are singletons; the top ten hold roughly 2.4%. The sample was PBMCs, taken around atezolizumab (anti-PD-L1) treatment. The source of these receptors is a middle-aged man with urothelial cancer. The CDR3 runs from the conserved cysteine through the conserved F or W. Fields, in order: V gene, clone size, CDR3 length, J gene, D gene, CDR3 protein, CDR3 DNA. The D gene is left open where the match is weak. Clone size is given for some rows only: seen once, a few or many times, or a class if the clone is expanded.

v_call: TRBV25-1
clone_size: once
cdr3_length: 13
j_call: TRBJ1-1
d_call: .
cdr3_aa: CASTPGENTEAFF
cdr3_nt: TGTGCCAGCACTCCAGGGGAGAACACTGAAGCTTTCTTT

v_call: TRBV6-6
clone_size: once
cdr3_length: 14
j_call: TRBJ2-3
d_call: .
cdr3_aa: CASSYNPSTDTQYF
cdr3_nt: TGTGCCAGCAGTTACAATCCTAGCACAGATACGCAGTATTTT

v_call: TRBV5-1
clone_size: .
cdr3_length: 14
j_call: TRBJ2-2
d_call: TRBD2
cdr3_aa: CASSWGGSDGELFF
cdr3_nt: TGCGCCAGCAGCTGGGGCGGGAGCGACGGGGAGCTGTTTTTT

v_call: TRBV30
clone_size: once
cdr3_length: 13
j_call: TRBJ2-5
d_call: .
cdr3_aa: CAWGRTLGETQYF
cdr3_nt: TGTGCCTGGGGCCGGACATTAGGGGAGACCCAGTACTTC

v_call: TRBV7-9
clone_size: .
cdr3_length: 14
j_call: TRBJ2-7
d_call: .
cdr3_aa: CASSLTQALSEQYF
cdr3_nt: TGTGCCAGCAGCTTAACACAAGCGCTGAGCGAGCAGTACTTC

v_call: TRBV15
clone_size: .
cdr3_length: 15
j_call: TRBJ2-7
d_call: .
cdr3_aa: CATSTPRQGGYEQYF
cdr3_nt: TGTGCCACCAGCACCCCTCGGCAGGGGGGCTACGAGCAGTACTTC

v_call: TRBV6-5
clone_size: .
cdr3_length: 13
j_call: TRBJ2-6
d_call: .
cdr3_aa: CASRRAGANVLTF
cdr3_nt: TGTGCCAGCAGGAGGGCTGGGGCCAACGTCCTGACTTTC

v_call: TRBV7-7
clone_size: .
cdr3_length: 20
j_call: TRBJ2-3
d_call: TRBD2
cdr3_aa: CASSLSMAGTSGSWTDTQYF
cdr3_nt: TGTGCTAGCAGTCTTTCTATGGCCGGGACTAGCGGGAGCTGGACAGATACGCAGTATTTT

v_call: TRBV20-1
clone_size: once
cdr3_length: 11
j_call: TRBJ1-1
d_call: .
cdr3_aa: CRGAETYEAFF
cdr3_nt: TGCCGGGGGGCGGAGACCTATGAAGCTTTCTTT

v_call: TRBV11-3
clone_size: .
cdr3_length: 16
j_call: TRBJ2-2
d_call: .
cdr3_aa: CASSLMSSGADGELFF
cdr3_nt: TGTGCCAGCAGCTTAATGTCTTCAGGAGCGGACGGGGAGCTGTTTTTT

v_call: TRBV27
clone_size: .
cdr3_length: 15
j_call: TRBJ1-1
d_call: TRBD1
cdr3_aa: CASSLSRGWNTEAFF
cdr3_nt: TGTGCCAGCAGTTTATCCAGGGGGTGGAACACTGAAGCTTTCTTT

v_call: TRBV2
clone_size: few
cdr3_length: 13
j_call: TRBJ1-6
d_call: .
cdr3_aa: CASRRDSNSPLHF
cdr3_nt: TGTGCCAGCAGAAGGGACTCTAATTCACCCCTCCACTTT

v_call: TRBV27
clone_size: few
cdr3_length: 15
j_call: TRBJ2-7
d_call: TRBD1
cdr3_aa: CASSGTGTGSYEQYF
cdr3_nt: TGTGCCAGCAGCGGGACCGGGACAGGTTCCTACGAGCAGTACTTC

v_call: TRBV11-2
clone_size: .
cdr3_length: 15
j_call: TRBJ2-7
d_call: .
cdr3_aa: CASSLGGAVIDEQYF
cdr3_nt: TGTGCCAGCAGCTTAGGAGGAGCGGTCATCGACGAGCAGTACTTC

v_call: TRBV19
clone_size: .
cdr3_length: 11
j_call: TRBJ1-2
d_call: .
cdr3_aa: CASAQGYGYTF
cdr3_nt: TGTGCCAGTGCGCAGGGGTATGGCTACACCTTC

v_call: TRBV20-1
clone_size: .
cdr3_length: 11
j_call: TRBJ2-1
d_call: .
cdr3_aa: CSAGSYNEQFF
cdr3_nt: TGCAGTGCTGGGAGTTACAATGAGCAGTTCTTC

v_call: TRBV28
clone_size: .
cdr3_length: 15
j_call: TRBJ2-2
d_call: TRBD2
cdr3_aa: CASSYLAGGTGELFF
cdr3_nt: TGTGCCAGCAGCTATCTAGCGGGAGGGACCGGGGAGCTGTTTTTT

v_call: TRBV9
clone_size: few
cdr3_length: 16
j_call: TRBJ2-3
d_call: .
cdr3_aa: CASSVSTSLFTDTQYF
cdr3_nt: TGTGCCAGCAGCGTATCTACTAGTTTATTTACAGATACGCAGTATTTT

v_call: TRBV19
clone_size: .
cdr3_length: 15
j_call: TRBJ2-1
d_call: TRBD1
cdr3_aa: CASRSSDRGHNEQFF
cdr3_nt: TGTGCCAGTAGGTCTAGCGACAGGGGTCACAATGAGCAGTTCTTC

v_call: TRBV19
clone_size: .
cdr3_length: 14
j_call: TRBJ2-3
d_call: TRBD2
cdr3_aa: CASSLAGRGDTQYF
cdr3_nt: TGTGCCAGTAGTCTAGCGGGTCGAGGGGATACGCAGTATTTT

v_call: TRBV5-1
clone_size: .
cdr3_length: 15
j_call: TRBJ2-5
d_call: TRBD1
cdr3_aa: CASRSGQGRRETQYF
cdr3_nt: TGCGCCAGCAGGTCGGGACAGGGGAGGCGAGAGACCCAGTACTTC

v_call: TRBV6-6
clone_size: .
cdr3_length: 12
j_call: TRBJ2-5
d_call: .
cdr3_aa: CASRGSQETQYF
cdr3_nt: TGTGCCAGCCGCGGTTCCCAAGAGACCCAGTACTTC

v_call: TRBV2
clone_size: .
cdr3_length: 13
j_call: TRBJ1-2
d_call: TRBD1
cdr3_aa: CASLPDREYGYTF
cdr3_nt: TGTGCCAGCTTGCCGGACAGGGAGTATGGCTACACCTTC

v_call: TRBV28
clone_size: .
cdr3_length: 13
j_call: TRBJ2-5
d_call: .
cdr3_aa: CASSIGGQETQYF
cdr3_nt: TGTGCCAGCAGTATCGGGGGCCAAGAGACCCAGTACTTC

v_call: TRBV28
clone_size: many
cdr3_length: 13
j_call: TRBJ2-2
d_call: .
cdr3_aa: CASRPQGAGELFF
cdr3_nt: TGTGCCAGCAGACCCCAGGGCGCCGGGGAGCTGTTTTTT

v_call: TRBV4-2
clone_size: .
cdr3_length: 16
j_call: TRBJ2-1
d_call: TRBD1
cdr3_aa: CASSQKRTGGGNEQFF
cdr3_nt: TGTGCCAGCAGCCAGAAACGGACAGGGGGCGGGAATGAGCAGTTCTTC

v_call: TRBV7-9
clone_size: .
cdr3_length: 14
j_call: TRBJ1-2
d_call: .
cdr3_aa: CASPEGGSNYGYTF
cdr3_nt: TGTGCCAGCCCTGAGGGCGGGTCTAACTATGGCTACACCTTC

v_call: TRBV19
clone_size: once
cdr3_length: 15
j_call: TRBJ2-6
d_call: TRBD1
cdr3_aa: CASSADRGWANVLTF
cdr3_nt: TGTGCCAGTAGCGCAGACAGGGGCTGGGCCAACGTCCTGACTTTC

v_call: TRBV2
clone_size: .
cdr3_length: 14
j_call: TRBJ1-6
d_call: TRBD1
cdr3_aa: CASSWDRGDSPLHF
cdr3_nt: TGTGCCAGCAGTTGGGACAGGGGGGATTCACCCCTCCACTTT

v_call: TRBV5-1
clone_size: .
cdr3_length: 14
j_call: TRBJ2-5
d_call: TRBD1
cdr3_aa: CASSGRQGRETQYF
cdr3_nt: TGCGCCAGCAGCGGGAGACAGGGTCGAGAGACCCAGTACTTC

v_call: TRBV29-1
clone_size: .
cdr3_length: 12
j_call: TRBJ1-1
d_call: .
cdr3_aa: CSAGGGNTEAFF
cdr3_nt: TGCAGCGCTGGGGGGGGGAACACTGAAGCTTTCTTT

v_call: TRBV9
clone_size: .
cdr3_length: 17
j_call: TRBJ2-2
d_call: .
cdr3_aa: CASSVVRGGTNTGELFF
cdr3_nt: TGTGCCAGCAGCGTAGTGCGCGGCGGAACGAACACCGGGGAGCTGTTTTTT

v_call: TRBV10-3
clone_size: .
cdr3_length: 12
j_call: TRBJ1-2
d_call: TRBD1
cdr3_aa: CAIRKTGDGYTF
cdr3_nt: TGTGCCATCAGGAAGACAGGGGATGGCTACACCTTC

v_call: TRBV7-2
clone_size: once
cdr3_length: 14
j_call: TRBJ2-2
d_call: .
cdr3_aa: CASRSPSNTGELFF
cdr3_nt: TGTGCCAGCAGATCCCCTTCGAACACCGGGGAGCTGTTTTTT

v_call: TRBV9
clone_size: .
cdr3_length: 15
j_call: TRBJ1-6
d_call: TRBD1
cdr3_aa: CASSVGTGINSPLHF
cdr3_nt: TGTGCCAGCAGCGTAGGGACAGGGATTAATTCACCCCTCCACTTT

v_call: TRBV7-2
clone_size: .
cdr3_length: 19
j_call: TRBJ1-6
d_call: TRBD1
cdr3_aa: CASSPGQNRGFDYNSPLHF
cdr3_nt: TGTGCCAGCAGCCCGGGCCAAAACAGGGGTTTCGACTATAATTCACCCCTCCACTTT

v_call: TRBV7-2
clone_size: .
cdr3_length: 15
j_call: TRBJ2-7
d_call: TRBD1
cdr3_aa: CASSLGQGYSYEQYF
cdr3_nt: TGTGCCAGCAGCTTAGGACAGGGTTATTCCTACGAGCAGTACTTC

v_call: TRBV7-2
clone_size: .
cdr3_length: 14
j_call: TRBJ2-1
d_call: .
cdr3_aa: CASSLYGVGNEQFF
cdr3_nt: TGTGCCAGCAGCTTATACGGGGTAGGCAATGAGCAGTTCTTC

v_call: TRBV4-2
clone_size: once
cdr3_length: 18
j_call: TRBJ1-4
d_call: .
cdr3_aa: CASSSLLEGGSTNEKLFF
cdr3_nt: TGTGCCAGCAGTAGCCTTCTAGAGGGGGGGAGTACTAATGAAAAACTGTTTTTT

v_call: TRBV19
clone_size: .
cdr3_length: 15
j_call: TRBJ1-1
d_call: .
cdr3_aa: CATRPGGGMNTEAFF
cdr3_nt: TGTGCCACTCGCCCTGGGGGCGGCATGAACACTGAAGCTTTCTTT

v_call: TRBV25-1
clone_size: .
cdr3_length: 12
j_call: TRBJ2-1
d_call: .
cdr3_aa: CASRAGGNEQFF
cdr3_nt: TGTGCCAGCCGGGCAGGGGGGAATGAGCAGTTCTTC

v_call: TRBV5-1
clone_size: .
cdr3_length: 16
j_call: TRBJ2-2
d_call: .
cdr3_aa: CASSPSEGLNTGELFF
cdr3_nt: TGCGCCAGCAGCCCAAGTGAGGGACTCAACACCGGGGAGCTGTTTTTT

v_call: TRBV6-1
clone_size: .
cdr3_length: 15
j_call: TRBJ1-1
d_call: .
cdr3_aa: CASSLIPTGNTEAFF
cdr3_nt: TGTGCCAGCAGCCTCATACCAACAGGGAACACTGAAGCTTTCTTT

v_call: TRBV4-1
clone_size: few
cdr3_length: 15
j_call: TRBJ2-7
d_call: .
cdr3_aa: CASSPQESDPLEQYF
cdr3_nt: TGCGCCAGCAGCCCACAGGAGAGTGACCCTTTGGAGCAGTACTTC

v_call: TRBV19
clone_size: .
cdr3_length: 14
j_call: TRBJ2-7
d_call: .
cdr3_aa: CASSWRLVSYEQYF
cdr3_nt: TGTGCCAGTAGTTGGAGACTAGTTTCTTACGAGCAGTACTTC

v_call: TRBV4-2
clone_size: .
cdr3_length: 15
j_call: TRBJ1-5
d_call: .
cdr3_aa: CASSQAATVNQPQHF
cdr3_nt: TGTGCCAGCAGCCAAGCGGCGACAGTGAATCAGCCCCAGCATTTT

v_call: TRBV28
clone_size: .
cdr3_length: 14
j_call: TRBJ1-2
d_call: .
cdr3_aa: CASRRSQGNRGYTF
cdr3_nt: TGTGCCAGCAGACGATCTCAGGGTAATCGGGGCTACACCTTC

v_call: TRBV29-1
clone_size: .
cdr3_length: 15
j_call: TRBJ2-6
d_call: .
cdr3_aa: CSARVGATGANVLTF
cdr3_nt: TGCAGCGCCCGAGTGGGGGCAACCGGGGCCAACGTCCTGACTTTC

v_call: TRBV27
clone_size: once
cdr3_length: 17
j_call: TRBJ1-2
d_call: .
cdr3_aa: CASSKLPAGRGVYGYTF
cdr3_nt: TGTGCCAGCAGTAAACTTCCCGCCGGTCGGGGTGTGTATGGCTACACCTTC

v_call: TRBV11-3
clone_size: .
cdr3_length: 17
j_call: TRBJ2-3
d_call: TRBD2
cdr3_aa: CASSERTSGRATDTQYF
cdr3_nt: TGTGCCAGCAGCGAGAGGACTAGCGGGAGGGCAACAGATACGCAGTATTTT

v_call: TRBV6-6
clone_size: .
cdr3_length: 14
j_call: TRBJ2-7
d_call: .
cdr3_aa: CASSYPPVSYEQYF
cdr3_nt: TGTGCCAGCAGTTACCCCCCGGTCTCCTACGAGCAGTACTTC

v_call: TRBV11-2
clone_size: .
cdr3_length: 16
j_call: TRBJ1-1
d_call: .
cdr3_aa: CASSRTFNHGNTEAFF
cdr3_nt: TGTGCCAGCAGCCGGACTTTCAACCATGGGAACACTGAAGCTTTCTTT

v_call: TRBV28
clone_size: .
cdr3_length: 15
j_call: TRBJ2-7
d_call: TRBD1
cdr3_aa: CASTPGGTGSYEQYF
cdr3_nt: TGTGCCAGCACCCCCGGTGGGACAGGGTCCTACGAGCAGTACTTC

v_call: TRBV9
clone_size: .
cdr3_length: 17
j_call: TRBJ1-1
d_call: .
cdr3_aa: CASTTTPSGAMNTEAFF
cdr3_nt: TGTGCCAGCACCACAACACCATCTGGGGCGATGAACACTGAAGCTTTCTTT

v_call: TRBV2
clone_size: .
cdr3_length: 16
j_call: TRBJ2-7
d_call: .
cdr3_aa: CASVKKGGETHYEQYF
cdr3_nt: TGTGCCAGCGTAAAGAAAGGGGGGGAGACCCATTACGAGCAGTACTTC